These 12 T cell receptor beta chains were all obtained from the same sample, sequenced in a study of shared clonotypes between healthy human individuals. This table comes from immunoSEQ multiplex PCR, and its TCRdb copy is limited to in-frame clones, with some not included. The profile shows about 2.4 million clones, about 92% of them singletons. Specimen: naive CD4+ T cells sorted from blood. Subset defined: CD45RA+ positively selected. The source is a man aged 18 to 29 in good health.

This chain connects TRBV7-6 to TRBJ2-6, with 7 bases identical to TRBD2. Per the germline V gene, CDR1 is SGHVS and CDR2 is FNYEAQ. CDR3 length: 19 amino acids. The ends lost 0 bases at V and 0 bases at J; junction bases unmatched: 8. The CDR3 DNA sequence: TGTGCCAGCAGCTTAGCCCCACGGGGGGACTTCTCTGGGGCCAACGTCCTGACTTTC. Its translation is CASSLAPRGDFSGANVLTF.

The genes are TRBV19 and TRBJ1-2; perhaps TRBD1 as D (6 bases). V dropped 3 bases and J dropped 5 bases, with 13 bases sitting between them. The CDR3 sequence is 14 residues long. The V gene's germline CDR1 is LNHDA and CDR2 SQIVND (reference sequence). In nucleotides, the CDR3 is TGTGCCAGTAGTATCAGCAGGGGTGGATATGGCTACACCTTC. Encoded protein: CASSISRGGYGYTF.

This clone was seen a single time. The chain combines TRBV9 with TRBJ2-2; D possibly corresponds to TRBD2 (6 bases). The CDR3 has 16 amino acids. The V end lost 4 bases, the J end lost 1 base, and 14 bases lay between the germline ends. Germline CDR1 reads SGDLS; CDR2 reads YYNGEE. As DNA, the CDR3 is TGTGCCAGCAGCCCTCGCGGGGACCTGAACACCGGGGAGCTGTTTTTT. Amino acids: CASSPRGDLNTGELFF.

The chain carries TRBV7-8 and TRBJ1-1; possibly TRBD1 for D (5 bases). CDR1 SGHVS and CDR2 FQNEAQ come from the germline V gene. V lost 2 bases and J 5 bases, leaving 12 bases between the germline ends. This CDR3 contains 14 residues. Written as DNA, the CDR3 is TGTGCCAGCAGCTTACAGACAGTACGAACTGAAGCTTTCTTT. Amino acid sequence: CASSLQTVRTEAFF.

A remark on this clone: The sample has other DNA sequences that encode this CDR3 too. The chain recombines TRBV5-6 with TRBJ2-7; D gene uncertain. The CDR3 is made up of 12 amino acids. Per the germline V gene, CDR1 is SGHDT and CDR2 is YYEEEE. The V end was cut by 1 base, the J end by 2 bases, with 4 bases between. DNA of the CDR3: TGTGCCAGCAGCTTGCGTACCTACGAGCAGTACTTC. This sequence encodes CASSLRTYEQYF.

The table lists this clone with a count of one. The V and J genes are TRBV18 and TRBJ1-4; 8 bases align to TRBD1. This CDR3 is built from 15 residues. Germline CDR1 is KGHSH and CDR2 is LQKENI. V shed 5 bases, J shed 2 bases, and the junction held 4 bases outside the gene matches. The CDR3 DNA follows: TGTGCCAGCTCAGCCACAGGGGGTACTAATGAAAAACTGTTTTTT. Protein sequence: CASSATGGTNEKLFF. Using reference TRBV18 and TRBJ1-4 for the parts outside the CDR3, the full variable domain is NAGVMQNPRHLVRRRGQEARLRCSPMKGHSHVYWYRQLPEEGLKFMVYLQKENIIDESGMPKERFSAEFPKEGPSILRIQQVVRGDSAAYFCASSATGGTNEKLFFGSGTQLSVL.

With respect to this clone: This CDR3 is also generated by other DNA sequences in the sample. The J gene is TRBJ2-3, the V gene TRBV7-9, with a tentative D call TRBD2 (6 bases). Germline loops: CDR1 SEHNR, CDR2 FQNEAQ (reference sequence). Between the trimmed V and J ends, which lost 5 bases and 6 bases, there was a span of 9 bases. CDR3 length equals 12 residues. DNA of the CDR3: TGTGCCAGCAGCCAAAGCGGGGATACGCAGTATTTT. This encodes CASSQSGDTQYF.

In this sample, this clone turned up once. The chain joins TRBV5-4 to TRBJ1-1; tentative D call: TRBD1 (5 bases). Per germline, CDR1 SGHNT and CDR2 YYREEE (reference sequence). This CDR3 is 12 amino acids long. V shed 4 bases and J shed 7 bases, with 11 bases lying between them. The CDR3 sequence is CASSPEGFEAFF. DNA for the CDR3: TGTGCCAGCAGCCCGGAGGGGTTTGAAGCTTTCTTT.

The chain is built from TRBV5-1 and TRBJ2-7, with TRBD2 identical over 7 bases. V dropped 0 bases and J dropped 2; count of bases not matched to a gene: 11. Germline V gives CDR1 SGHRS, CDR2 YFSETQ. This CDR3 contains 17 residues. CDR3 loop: CASSLGLAAAAAYEQYF. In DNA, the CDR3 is TGCGCCAGCAGCTTGGGGCTAGCGGCCGCCGCCGCCTACGAGCAGTACTTC. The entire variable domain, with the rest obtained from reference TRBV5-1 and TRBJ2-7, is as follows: KAGVTQTPRYLIKTRGQQVTLSCSPISGHRSVSWYQQTPGQGLQFLFEYFSETQRNKGNFPGRFSGRQFSNSRSEMNVSTLELGDSALYLCASSLGLAAAAAYEQYFGPGTRLTVT.

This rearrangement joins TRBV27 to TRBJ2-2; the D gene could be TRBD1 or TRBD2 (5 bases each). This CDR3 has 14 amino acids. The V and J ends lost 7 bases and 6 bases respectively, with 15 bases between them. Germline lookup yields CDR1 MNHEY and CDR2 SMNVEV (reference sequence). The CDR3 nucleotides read TGTGCCAGCAATTTTAGGTGGGGGTCCGGGGAGCTGTTTTTT. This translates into CASNFRWGSGELFF.

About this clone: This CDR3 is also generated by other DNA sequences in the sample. CDR3: CASSYSSSSYEQYF. For the CDR3, the DNA is TGTGCCAGCAGTTACTCGAGTAGTTCCTACGAGCAGTACTTC. The chain carries TRBV6-5 and TRBJ2-7, with no clear D. V lost 0 bases, J lost 1 base, and 7 bases lay in between. The length of the CDR3 is 14 residues. Germline lookup yields CDR1 MNHEY and CDR2 SVGAGI.

CDR3 protein: CASSPWTGASGMREQYF. The CDR3, as DNA: TGTGCCAGCTCACCATGGACCGGGGCTAGCGGGATGAGAGAGCAGTACTTC. The V gene is TRBV18, the J gene TRBJ2-5, with TRBD2 matching over 9 bases. The length of the CDR3 is 17 residues. Looked up from germline, CDR1 is KGHSH and CDR2 is LQKENI. J gave up 11 bases and V 2 bases, and 18 bases lay outside the gene matches.